The 29 T cell receptor beta chains below were found in one sample sequenced in a study of T-cell reconstitution after alpha-beta-depleted transplantation in children. As it was prepared, the TCRbeta library received unique molecular identifiers. TCRdb called the PCR reads again in MiXCR, with one record for every CDR3 protein. The data show approximately 430,000 distinct CDR3 sequences, around 15% seen once. The input for sequencing was PBMCs, mostly from graft donor cells, taken 360 days after TCRalphabeta/CD19-depleted stem cell transplant. These receptors originate from a boy in the first two years of life who had a stem cell transplant for Wiskott-Aldrich syndrome, so the T cells may come from the graft donor.

This clonotype was observed a handful of times. The chain uses TRBV28 and TRBJ2-3; 7 positions agree with TRBD1. CDR1 is MDHEN, CDR2 SYDVKM, per germline. The CDR3 extends over 17 amino acids. V trimming: 2 bases; J trimming: 0 bases; junction bases outside the gene matches: 8. CDR3 nucleotide sequence: TGTGCCAGCAGTTTAATCTCCGGGACAGATAGCACAGATACGCAGTATTTT. This codes for CASSLISGTDSTDTQYF.

This clonotype was seen a handful of times. The V call is TRBV12-3 or TRBV12-4, the J call TRBJ2-5; no definite D call. V was clipped by 3 bases and J by 5 bases, with 4 bases between them. The length of the CDR3 is 11 residues. The CDR3 region has the DNA TGTGCCAGCAGTTTCGTGGAGACCCAGTACTTC. Its translation: CASSFVETQYF.

This clonotype was counted only a few times. The chain is built from TRBV7-8 and TRBJ2-5; D possibly matches TRBD1 or TRBD2 (5 bases each). Trimming cost V 3 bases and J 5 bases, with 16 bases left between them. CDR3 length: 15 residues. Germline CDR1 SGHVS, CDR2 FQNEAQ. This chain's CDR3 is CASSLVTKGRETQYF. In nucleotides, the CDR3 is TGTGCCAGCAGCTTGGTGACAAAGGGACGGGAGACCCAGTACTTC. Complete variable domain (other parts from reference TRBV7-8 and TRBJ2-5): GAGVSQSPRYKVAKRGQDVALRCDPISGHVSLFWYQQALGQGPEFLTYFQNEAQLDKSGLPSDRFFAERPEGSVSTLKIQRTQQEDSAVYLCASSLVTKGRETQYFGPGTRLLVL.

This clonotype was observed a few times. This chain links TRBV5-1 with TRBJ1-1, with D tentatively TRBD1 (6 bases). CDR3 length: 15 residues. In germline, CDR1 is SGHRS, CDR2 YFSETQ. V lost 1 base and J lost 0, with 10 bases in between. This chain's CDR3 is CASSLWGHLNTEAFF. In DNA form, the CDR3 reads TGCGCCAGCAGCTTGTGGGGACATCTGAACACTGAAGCTTTCTTT.

The rearrangement links TRBV28 to TRBJ2-6, with TRBD2 as a possible D gene (6 bases). This CDR3 has 16 residues. Germline CDR1 is MDHEN and CDR2 is SYDVKM. V lost 7 bases and J 2 bases, leaving 15 bases between the germline ends. The CDR3 loop is CASTYGGGTGANVLTF. The CDR3 nucleotides read TGTGCCAGCACCTACGGGGGTGGGACTGGGGCCAACGTCCTGACTTTC.

The rearrangement joins TRBV20-1 to TRBJ1-5; D remains unclear. Germline values: CDR1 DFQATT, CDR2 SNEGSKA (reference sequence). Trimming removed 2 bases at V and 4 bases at J, with 9 bases between. The CDR3 spans 13 residues. The CDR3 nucleotides read TGCAGTGCTAGAACTCTTACGAATCAGCCCCAGCATTTT. Translation: CSARTLTNQPQHF.

This clonotype was detected a few times. This chain uses TRBV5-1 with TRBJ2-7; 9 nucleotides align to TRBD1. This CDR3 is 15 amino acids long. Germline loops: CDR1 SGHRS, CDR2 YFSETQ. The J segment lost 3 bases and the V segment lost 4 bases, leaving 8 bases of the junction unmatched. CDR3 nucleotide sequence: TGCGCCAGCAGCCCCTTACAGGGGGCAGGCTACGAGCAGTACTTC. Translating it yields CASSPLQGAGYEQYF.

The gene calls are TRBV3-1 and TRBJ2-7, with TRBD1 matching over 8 bases. Looked up from germline, CDR1 is LGHDT and CDR2 is YNNKEL (reference sequence). V was pared by 5 bases and J by 3 bases, with 9 bases of the junction left unmatched. The CDR3 length is 15 residues. CDR3 region: CASSSKGTGYYEQYF. DNA for the CDR3: TGTGCCAGCAGCTCAAAGGGGACAGGCTACTACGAGCAGTACTTC.

This clonotype was seen more than once but under ten times. The CDR3 DNA reads as TGTGCCAGCAGCTTTCGGCAAGGGGATACGCAGTATTTT. It translates to CASSFRQGDTQYF. The V gene is TRBV7-6, the J gene TRBJ2-3; D gene ambiguous. The germline V and J ends were trimmed by 3 bases and 6 bases, with 10 bases remaining between them. The germline gives CDR1 SGHVS, CDR2 FNYEAQ. The CDR3 has 13 amino acids.

This clonotype was counted a few times. The rearrangement links TRBV6-1 to TRBJ2-1; 10 positions agree with TRBD2. The CDR3 sequence is 18 residues long. Germline trimming cut 2 bases from V and 4 bases from J; bases unmatched to any gene: 11. Germline CDR1 and CDR2: MNHNS and SASEGT. CDR3 nucleotides: TGTGCCAGCAGTGAAAAAGCCCAACCTAGCGGGAGATACAATGAGCAGTTCTTC. The encoded protein is CASSEKAQPSGRYNEQFF.

The chain couples TRBV9 to TRBJ2-1; no clear D. The CDR3 consists of 14 residues. Germline V gene lookup returns CDR1 SGDLS and CDR2 YYNGEE. With 0 bases removed from V and 7 bases from J, the gap between germline ends came to 11 bases. The CDR3 sequence: CASSVGAIWNEQFF. The CDR3 coding sequence is TGTGCCAGCAGCGTAGGGGCAATCTGGAATGAGCAGTTCTTC.

The chain couples TRBV24-1 to TRBJ2-1, with D possibly matching TRBD2 (6 bases). Germline V gene lookup returns CDR1 KGHDR and CDR2 SFDVKD. The CDR3 covers 16 residues. V was clipped by 5 bases and J by 1 base, with 14 bases between them. The CDR3 region is CATSAFVAASYNEQFF. The CDR3 DNA sequence: TGTGCCACCAGTGCCTTCGTAGCGGCTTCCTACAATGAGCAGTTCTTC.

This clonotype occurred a few times. The chain employs TRBV11-2 and TRBJ1-1; 7 nucleotides line up with TRBD1. The CDR3 extends over 14 amino acids. Germline assignment: CDR1 SGHAT and CDR2 FQNNGV. J lost 4 bases, V lost 5 bases, and 7 bases had no gene match. The CDR3 sequence: CASSPGQLVTEAFF. CDR3 bases: TGTGCCAGCAGCCCGGGACAGTTAGTCACTGAAGCTTTCTTT.

The gene calls are TRBV7-9 and TRBJ2-3; unclear D gene. Between the trimmed V and J ends, which lost 2 bases and 2 bases, there was a span of 11 bases. The CDR3 runs 15 residues. The germline V gene has CDR1 SEHNR and CDR2 FQNEAQ (reference sequence). CDR3 bases: TGTGCCAGCAGCTTAATAGGACCGATCACAGATACGCAGTATTTT. This encodes CASSLIGPITDTQYF.

In its sample, this clonotype was seen a few times. The V and J genes are TRBV7-9 and TRBJ2-7; no clear D gene. Trimming removed 0 bases from V and 6 bases from J, with 6 bases in between. This CDR3 is built from 12 residues. Germline V lookup: CDR1 SEHNR, CDR2 FQNEAQ (reference sequence). Here the CDR3 reads CASSLAEGEQYF. CDR3 nucleotides: TGTGCCAGCAGCTTAGCGGAAGGCGAGCAGTACTTC.

The chain couples TRBV20-1 to TRBJ2-3; D is unresolved. The germline CDR1 and CDR2 sequences are DFQATT and SNEGSKA (reference sequence). CDR3 length: 12 residues. V lost 1 base, J lost 6 bases, and 8 bases lay in between. The CDR3: CSARASVDTQYF. The CDR3 DNA reads as TGCAGTGCTAGAGCTTCGGTGGATACGCAGTATTTT.

This clonotype was seen more than once but under ten times. CDR3 in amino acids: CASSRVPDRAYEQYF. The CDR3 DNA follows: TGCGCCAGCAGCCGGGTCCCGGACAGAGCCTACGAGCAGTACTTC. The chain has TRBV4-1 and TRBJ2-7, with D tentatively TRBD1 (6 bases). Trimming removed 4 bases at V and 2 bases at J, with 15 bases between. Germline V lookup: CDR1 MGHRA, CDR2 YSYEKL. The CDR3 spans 15 residues.

J is TRBJ2-5 and V is TRBV12-3 or TRBV12-4; tentative D call: TRBD1 (6 bases). The CDR3 sequence is 14 residues long. Trimming pared 7 bases from V and 5 bases from J, leaving 17 bases between. The CDR3 DNA is TGTGCCAGCAATTCCCAGGGGTTACAGGAGACCCAGTACTTC. It codes for CASNSQGLQETQYF.

The chain is built from TRBV7-2 and TRBJ1-5, with unresolved D. The V gene's germline CDR1 is SGHTA and CDR2 FQGNSA. V gave up 2 bases and J gave up 2 bases, with 13 bases separating them. The CDR3 covers 16 residues. CDR3 loop: CASSLRVRAGNQPQHF. The DNA for the CDR3 is TGTGCCAGCAGCTTAAGGGTGAGGGCGGGCAATCAGCCCCAGCATTTT.

The rearrangement links TRBV10-1 to TRBJ2-1, with D perhaps matching TRBD2 (6 bases). The V gene lost 8 bases and the J gene lost 9 bases, with 17 bases spanning the gap. This CDR3 spans 13 amino acids. Germline V gene lookup returns CDR1 WNHNN and CDR2 SYGVQD (reference sequence). In DNA form, the CDR3 reads TGCGCCAGCTCAAGACTAGTTGGGAGTGAGCAGTTCTTC. It yields the protein CASSRLVGSEQFF.

This clonotype turned up a few times. V usage is TRBV12-3 or TRBV12-4 and J usage is TRBJ1-2, with D hard to call. Trimming pared 6 bases from V and 7 bases from J, leaving 15 bases between. This CDR3 spans 13 amino acids. The DNA of the CDR3 is TGTGCCAGCAGCTTAAGCCCAGGATCTGGCTACACCTTC. It encodes CASSLSPGSGYTF.

The gene calls are TRBV10-2 and TRBJ2-2, with D hard to call. CDR3 length: 13 residues. Trimming took off 4 bases at V and 5 bases at J, with 8 bases between the two ends. Germline-derived CDR1 and CDR2 are WSHSY and SAAADI. The CDR3 sequence: CASSVGLTGELFF. The CDR3 region has the DNA TGCGCCAGCAGTGTGGGATTGACCGGGGAGCTGTTTTTT.

This clonotype came up a few times. V and J are TRBV4-3 and TRBJ2-1, with 9 bases identical to TRBD2. The trim removed 6 bases at V and 1 base at J, leaving 4 bases unmatched. The CDR3 is made up of 15 amino acids. CDR1 is LGHNA, CDR2 YSLEER, per germline. The CDR3 here is CASSPAGGSYNEQFF. The DNA for the CDR3 is TGCGCCAGCAGTCCCGCGGGAGGGTCCTACAATGAGCAGTTCTTC.

The chain is built from TRBV11-2 and TRBJ2-3, with 7 positions matching TRBD2. Germline values: CDR1 SGHAT, CDR2 FQNNGV. This CDR3 is 13 amino acids long. V lost 0 bases to trimming and J lost 7 bases; unmatched junction nucleotides: 1. Here the CDR3 reads CASSLDGGYTQYF. DNA for the CDR3: TGTGCCAGCAGCTTAGACGGGGGGTATACGCAGTATTTT.

The rearrangement links TRBV25-1 to TRBJ2-5; 7 bases map to TRBD1. J gave up 5 bases and V 4 bases, and 10 bases lay outside the gene matches. The CDR3 spans 15 residues. From germline, CDR1 is MGHDK and CDR2 SYGVNS. The CDR3 DNA is TGTGCCAGCAGTGTGTACAGGGGCGTCGGGGAGACCCAGTACTTC. The encoded protein is CASSVYRGVGETQYF.

The chain recombines TRBV7-6 with TRBJ2-1; D possibly uses TRBD1 or TRBD2 (5 bases each). V was trimmed by 2 bases and J by 7 bases, leaving 9 bases between them. The CDR3 has 13 residues. Germline-derived CDR1 and CDR2 are SGHVS and FNYEAQ. The CDR3 reads CASSLRWGNEQFF. The CDR3 DNA is TGTGCCAGCAGCTTAAGGTGGGGGAATGAGCAGTTCTTC.

There are a few counts of this clonotype. The chain is built from TRBV12-3 or TRBV12-4 and TRBJ2-1; 11 bases align to TRBD2. V lost 5 bases, J lost 3 bases, and 6 bases stayed unmatched. This CDR3 region has 16 residues. The CDR3, as DNA: TGTGCCAGCAGTCAAGGGGGACTAGCGGTCTACAATGAGCAGTTCTTC. Translated: CASSQGGLAVYNEQFF.

The chain has TRBV6-5 and TRBJ2-7, with TRBD1 identical over 8 bases. Per germline, CDR1 MNHEY and CDR2 SVGAGI. J was trimmed by 6 bases and V by 2 bases; bases with no gene match: 12. CDR3 length: 16 residues. CDR3 sequence reads: CASSYSVRTGTSEQYF. DNA of the CDR3: TGTGCCAGCAGTTACAGCGTGAGGACAGGGACGTCCGAGCAGTACTTC.

The V call is TRBV28, the J call TRBJ2-1; 7 nucleotides align to TRBD1. After removal of 4 bases from V and 4 bases from J, the junction contained 7 bases not matched to a gene. The CDR3 covers 15 residues. Germline V gene lookup returns CDR1 MDHEN and CDR2 SYDVKM. The CDR3 region has the DNA TGTGCCAGCAGTTCCAGACAGGGTGGATACAATGAGCAGTTCTTC. Translated, it gives CASSSRQGGYNEQFF.